This TCR beta chain derives from a study of T-cell memory formation after mild COVID-19. The overall study: TCR clusters mostly belonged to single donors. Broader study findings: For contracting clones, CD4+ ones sat mainly in CM and EM, CD8+ in EMRA. Researchers found some responding clones in pre-infection memory, a sign that cross-reactive memory joined.

TCR alpha and TCR beta cDNA libraries with sample barcodes and UMIs came from 5'RACE using constant-segment primers. TCRdb passed the 5' RACE reads through MiXCR, listing each CDR3 protein once. The sample shows about 600,000 distinct CDR3 sequences, about a fifth of them seen only once. About this clonotype: Antigen specificity is unknown.

Sample: PBMCs or a T cell subset sorted from them (not recorded which). The origin of this receptor is an adult woman who had mild COVID-19 (a few samples of this study predate the infection). Cell type and time point are not known.

CDR3: CASSLGRQGAEGYTF. The CDR3 DNA reads as TGTGCCAGCAGCTTAGGCCGGCAGGGGGCAGAAGGCTACACCTTC. The J gene is TRBJ1-2, the V gene TRBV7-2, with 8 nucleotides matching TRBD1. This CDR3 region has 15 residues. Trimming took 1 base from V and 8 from J; bases not matched to a gene: 9. Germline V gene lookup returns CDR1 SGHTA and CDR2 FQGNSA.